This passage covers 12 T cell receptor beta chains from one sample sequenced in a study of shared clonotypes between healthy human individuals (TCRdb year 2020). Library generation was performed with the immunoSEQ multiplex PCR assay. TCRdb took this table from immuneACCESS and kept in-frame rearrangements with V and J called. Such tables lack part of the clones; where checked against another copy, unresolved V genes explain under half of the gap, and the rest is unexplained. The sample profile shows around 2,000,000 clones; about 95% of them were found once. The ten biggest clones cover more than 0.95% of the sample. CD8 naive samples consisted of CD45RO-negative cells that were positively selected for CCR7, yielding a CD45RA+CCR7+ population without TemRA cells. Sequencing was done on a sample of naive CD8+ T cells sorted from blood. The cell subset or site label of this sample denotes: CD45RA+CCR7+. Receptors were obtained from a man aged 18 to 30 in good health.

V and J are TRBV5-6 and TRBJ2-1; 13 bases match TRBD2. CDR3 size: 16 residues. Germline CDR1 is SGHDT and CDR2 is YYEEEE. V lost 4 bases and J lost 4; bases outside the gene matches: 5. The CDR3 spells CASSGGLAGRYNEQFF. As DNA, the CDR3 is TGTGCCAGCAGCGGGGGACTAGCGGGGAGGTACAATGAGCAGTTCTTC. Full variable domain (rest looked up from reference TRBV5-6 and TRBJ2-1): DAGVTQSPTHLIKTRGQQVTLRCSPKSGHDTVSWYQQALGQGPQFIFQYYEEEERQRGNFPDRFSGHQFPNYSSELNVNALLLGDSALYLCASSGGLAGRYNEQFFGPGTRLTVL.

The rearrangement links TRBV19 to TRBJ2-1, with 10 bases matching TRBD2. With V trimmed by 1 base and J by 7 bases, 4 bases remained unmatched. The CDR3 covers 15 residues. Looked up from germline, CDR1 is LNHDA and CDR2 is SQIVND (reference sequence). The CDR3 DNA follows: TGTGCCAGTAGTATAGGGAGCGGGGGGGGAAATGAGCAGTTCTTC. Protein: CASSIGSGGGNEQFF.

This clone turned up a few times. The CDR3 loop is CASSLGYTGELFF. As DNA, the CDR3 is TGTGCCAGCAGCTTGGGGTACACCGGGGAGCTGTTTTTT. The chain uses TRBV7-6 and TRBJ2-2; D gene unclear. CDR3 length: 13 residues. Per the germline V gene, CDR1 is SGHVS and CDR2 is FNYEAQ. V lost 3 bases, J lost 3 bases, and 5 bases lay in between.

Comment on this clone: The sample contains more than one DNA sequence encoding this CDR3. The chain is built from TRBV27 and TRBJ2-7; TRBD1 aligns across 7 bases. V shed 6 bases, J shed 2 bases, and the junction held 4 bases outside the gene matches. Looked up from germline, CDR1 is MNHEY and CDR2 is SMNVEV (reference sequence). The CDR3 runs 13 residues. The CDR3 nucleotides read TGTGCCAGCAGCCCGACAGGGACCTACGAGCAGTACTTC. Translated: CASSPTGTYEQYF.

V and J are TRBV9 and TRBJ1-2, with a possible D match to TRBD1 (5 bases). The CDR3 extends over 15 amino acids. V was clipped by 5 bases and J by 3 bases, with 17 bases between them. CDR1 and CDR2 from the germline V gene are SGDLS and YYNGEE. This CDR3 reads CASSDRGISDYGYTF. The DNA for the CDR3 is TGTGCCAGCAGTGACCGGGGGATAAGCGACTATGGCTACACCTTC.

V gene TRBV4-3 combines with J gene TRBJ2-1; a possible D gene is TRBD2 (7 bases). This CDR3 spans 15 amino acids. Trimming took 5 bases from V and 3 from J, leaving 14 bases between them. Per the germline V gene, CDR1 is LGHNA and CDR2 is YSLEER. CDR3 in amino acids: CASSNLADSYNEQFF. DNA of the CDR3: TGCGCCAGCAGCAACCTAGCGGACAGCTACAATGAGCAGTTCTTC.

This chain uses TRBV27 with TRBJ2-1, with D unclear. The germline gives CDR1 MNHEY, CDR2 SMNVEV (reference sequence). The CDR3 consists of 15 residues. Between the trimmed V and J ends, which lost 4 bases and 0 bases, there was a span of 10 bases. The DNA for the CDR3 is TGTGCCAGCAGTTCAGACCGGAGCTCCTACAATGAGCAGTTCTTC. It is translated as CASSSDRSSYNEQFF.

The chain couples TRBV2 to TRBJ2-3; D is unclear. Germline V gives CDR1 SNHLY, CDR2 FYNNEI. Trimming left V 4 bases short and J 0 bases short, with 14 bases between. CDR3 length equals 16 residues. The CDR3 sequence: CASSGRALTSTDTQYF. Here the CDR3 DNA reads TGTGCCAGCAGTGGACGGGCGTTGACTAGCACAGATACGCAGTATTTT.

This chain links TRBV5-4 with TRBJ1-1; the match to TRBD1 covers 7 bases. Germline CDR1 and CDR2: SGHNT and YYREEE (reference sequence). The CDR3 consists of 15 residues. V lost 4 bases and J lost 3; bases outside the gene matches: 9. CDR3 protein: CASSPGTAEDTEAFF. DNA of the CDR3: TGTGCCAGCAGCCCGGGGACAGCAGAGGACACTGAAGCTTTCTTT.

This chain's CDR3 is CASSRLNTEAFF. The CDR3 DNA sequence: TGTGCCAGCAGCCGCTTGAACACTGAAGCTTTCTTT. The rearrangement joins TRBV27 to TRBJ1-1; D gene unclear. V was clipped by 6 bases and J by 0 bases, with 5 bases between them. The CDR3 has 12 amino acids. Germline V gene sequence: CDR1 MNHEY, CDR2 SMNVEV (reference sequence).

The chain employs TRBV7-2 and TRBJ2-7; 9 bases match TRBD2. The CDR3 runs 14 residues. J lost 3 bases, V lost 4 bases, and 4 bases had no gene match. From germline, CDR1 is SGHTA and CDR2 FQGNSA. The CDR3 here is CASSSGTSFYEQYF. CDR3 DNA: TGTGCCAGCAGCTCGGGGACTAGCTTCTACGAGCAGTACTTC.

In nucleotides, the CDR3 is TGTGCCAGCAGTTACGGCGGGGGGGCCCAAGAGACCCAGTACTTC. Amino acids: CASSYGGGAQETQYF. The chain is built from TRBV6-5 and TRBJ2-5, with 9 positions matching TRBD2. Germline V gene lookup returns CDR1 MNHEY and CDR2 SVGAGI. The V segment lost 2 bases and the J segment 1 base; nucleotides outside the gene matches: 2. The CDR3 has 15 amino acids.